These T cell receptor beta chains were read from a single sample in a study of CD8 T cells in ankylosing spondylitis. One entry per CDR3 protein, called by TCRdb with MiXCR from the 5' RACE reads. The table has some 340,000 distinct CDR3 sequences, roughly 14% seen once; the top ten hold 1.1%. Sequencing was carried out using blood, either unsorted or a sorted T cell fraction (not recorded which). The origin of the receptors is a male donor with ankylosing spondylitis or in good health (not recorded which). The CDR3 runs from the conserved cysteine through the conserved F or W. D genes are given only for firm matches. Some rows have no size entry. The others give once, few or many, or a class for an expanded clone.

j_call d_call v_call clone_size cdr3_nt cdr3_aa
TRBJ2-3 NA TRBV9 NA TGTGCCAGCAGCCCCCGTCGAGGCGGCACCACAGATACGCAGTATTTT CASSPRRGGTTDTQYF
TRBJ1-1 NA TRBV12-3/TRBV12-4 few TGTGCCAGCAACGGGGAGGGCACTGAAGCTTTCTTT CASNGEGTEAFF
TRBJ2-2 NA TRBV20-1 NA TGCAGTGCTGTCACAGGTTACACCGGGGAGCTGTTTTTT CSAVTGYTGELFF
TRBJ2-7 TRBD1 TRBV3-1 NA TGTGCCAGCAGCCAACCCCCGAGGACAGGGGCGGACGAGCAGTACTTC CASSQPPRTGADEQYF
TRBJ2-6 TRBD1 TRBV27 few TGTGCCAGCAGTCCCGACAGGGTCTCTGGGGCCAACGTCCTGACTTTC CASSPDRVSGANVLTF
TRBJ2-1 NA TRBV6-1 NA TGTGCCAGCAGCCGGGACGGACTATACAATGAGCAGTTCTTC CASSRDGLYNEQFF
TRBJ1-1 NA TRBV6-2/TRBV6-3 many TGTGCCAGCACGGCGGACCGACGAACTGAAGCTTTCTTT CASTADRRTEAFF
TRBJ1-6 NA TRBV27 many TGTGCCAGCAGTTTATCAGGGTATAATTCACCCCTCCACTTT CASSLSGYNSPLHF
TRBJ1-5 NA TRBV2 NA TGTGCCAGCAGTGCCTCGAGGGCCTTGAATCAGCCCCAGCATTTT CASSASRALNQPQHF
TRBJ2-3 TRBD2 TRBV28 NA TGTGCCAGCAGGTTAGCGGGAAGCACAGATACGCAGTATTTT CASRLAGSTDTQYF
TRBJ2-7 NA TRBV11-2 NA TGTGCCAGCAGCTCGGTAGGAGTCAGCTTTTACGAGCAGTACTTC CASSSVGVSFYEQYF
TRBJ2-7 NA TRBV12-3/TRBV12-4 many TGTGCCAGCGGCGGGACAGTCACCTACGAGCAGTACTTC CASGGTVTYEQYF
TRBJ2-1 NA TRBV21-1 NA TGTGCCAGCAGCGATTCCCTAGGGCTCTTC CASSDSLGLF
TRBJ2-5 NA TRBV6-1 NA TGTGCCAGCAGTGAAGCAGGCAGAGAGACCCAGTACTTC CASSEAGRETQYF
TRBJ2-1 NA TRBV9 NA TGTGCCAGCAGCGCCCTCGGTAGGGAGCAGTTCTTC CASSALGREQFF
TRBJ2-1 TRBD1 TRBV18 NA TGTGCCAGCTCACCACCCAGGGGGCCCCTTCCCTACAATGAGCAGTTCTTC CASSPPRGPLPYNEQFF
TRBJ1-1 NA TRBV5-1 NA TGCGCCAGCAGCTTGGCGGTGGGGGCGGTTACTGAAGCTTTCTTT CASSLAVGAVTEAFF
TRBJ2-3 NA TRBV10-3 NA TGTGCCATCAGTTGGGACGTAAGCACAGATACGCAGTATTTT CAISWDVSTDTQYF
TRBJ2-1 TRBD2 TRBV27 few TGTGCCAGCAGTTTGTCACCGCCTAGCGGGCTAAGGGGTGAGCAGTTCTTC CASSLSPPSGLRGEQFF
TRBJ1-3 NA TRBV12-3/TRBV12-4 NA TGTGCCAGCAGTTTCGAAAACACCATATATTTT CASSFENTIYF
TRBJ2-2 NA TRBV27 many TGTGCCAGCAGTAGAACCACCGGGGAGCTGTTTTTT CASSRTTGELFF
TRBJ1-2 TRBD1 TRBV12-3/TRBV12-4 NA TGTGCCAGCAGTTCTTTGGCAGGGGGGTTAGCATATGGCTACACCTTC CASSSLAGGLAYGYTF
TRBJ2-3 NA TRBV7-2 NA TGTGCCAGCAGCTTAGGATGTGAGGGGTGTACGCAGTATTTT CASSLGCEGCTQYF